This note documents a single T cell receptor (beta chain) sequence. These data originate in a study of blood T cells in healthy people across ages. Germline CDR1 and CDR2: SQVTM and ANQGSEA. This CDR3 is built from 11 residues. The germline V and J ends were trimmed by 3 bases and 1 base, with 4 bases remaining between them. Combining a sample-barcoded 5' primer with a J-beta primer mix, a second PCR ran for roughly 6 to 11 cycles. MiXCR, run by TCRdb on the 5' RACE reads, gives a single entry per CDR3 protein. The sample shows approximately 1.5 million distinct CDR3 sequences, about 45% of them seen only once.

The material sequenced was blood. The sequence was obtained from a young woman in good health. This rearrangement joins TRBV29-1 to TRBJ2-7; no clear D gene. CDR3 nucleotide sequence: TGCAGCGTTGAGACGTCCTACGAGCAGTACTTC. This encodes CSVETSYEQYF.